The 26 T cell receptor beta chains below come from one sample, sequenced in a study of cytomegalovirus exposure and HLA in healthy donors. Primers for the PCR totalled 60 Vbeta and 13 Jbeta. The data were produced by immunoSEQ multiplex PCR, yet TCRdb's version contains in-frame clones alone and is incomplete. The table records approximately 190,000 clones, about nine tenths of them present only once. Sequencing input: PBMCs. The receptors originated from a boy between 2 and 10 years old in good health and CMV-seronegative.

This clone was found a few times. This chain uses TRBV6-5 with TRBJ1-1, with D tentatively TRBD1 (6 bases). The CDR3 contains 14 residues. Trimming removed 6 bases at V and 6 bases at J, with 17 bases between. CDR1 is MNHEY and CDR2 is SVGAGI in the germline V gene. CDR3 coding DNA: TGTGCCAGCAGGGTGGACAGTCCAGGCGCTGAAGCTTTCTTT. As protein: CASRVDSPGAEAFF.

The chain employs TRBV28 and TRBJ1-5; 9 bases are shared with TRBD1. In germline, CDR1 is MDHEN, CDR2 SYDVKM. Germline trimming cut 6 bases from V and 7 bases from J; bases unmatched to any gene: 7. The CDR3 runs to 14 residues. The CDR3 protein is CASSYTGGEQPQHF. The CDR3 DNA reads TGTGCCAGCAGCTACACAGGGGGCGAACAGCCCCAGCATTTT.

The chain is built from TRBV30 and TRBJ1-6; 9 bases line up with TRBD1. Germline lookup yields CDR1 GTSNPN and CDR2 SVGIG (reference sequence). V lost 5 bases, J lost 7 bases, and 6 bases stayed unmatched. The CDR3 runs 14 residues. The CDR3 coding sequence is TGTGCCTGGCGACAGGGGGGCACAAATTCACCCCTCCACTTT. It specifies CAWRQGGTNSPLHF.

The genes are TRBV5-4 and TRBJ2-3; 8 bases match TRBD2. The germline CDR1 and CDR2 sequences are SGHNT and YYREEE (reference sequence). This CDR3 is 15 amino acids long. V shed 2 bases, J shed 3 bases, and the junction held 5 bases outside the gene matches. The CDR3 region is CASSFFGRVTDTQYF. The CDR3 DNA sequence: TGTGCCAGCAGCTTTTTCGGGAGGGTGACAGATACGCAGTATTTT. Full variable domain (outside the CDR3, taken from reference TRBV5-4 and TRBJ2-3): ETGVTQSPTHLIKTRGQQVTLRCSSQSGHNTVSWYQQALGQGPQFIFQYYREEENGRGNFPPRFSGLQFPNYSSELNVNALELDDSALYLCASSFFGRVTDTQYFGPGTRLTVL.

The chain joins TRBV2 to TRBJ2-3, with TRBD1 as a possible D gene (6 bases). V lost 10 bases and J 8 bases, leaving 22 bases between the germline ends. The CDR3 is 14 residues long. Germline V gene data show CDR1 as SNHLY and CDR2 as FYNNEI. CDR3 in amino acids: CATGQTEISGTQYF. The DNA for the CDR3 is TGTGCCACCGGACAGACCGAGATCAGTGGTACGCAGTATTTT.

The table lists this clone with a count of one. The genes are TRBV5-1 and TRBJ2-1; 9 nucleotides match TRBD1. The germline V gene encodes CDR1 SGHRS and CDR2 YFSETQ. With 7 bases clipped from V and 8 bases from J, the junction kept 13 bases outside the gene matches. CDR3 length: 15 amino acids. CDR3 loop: CASSQPGQGTDEQFF. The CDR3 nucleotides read TGCGCCAGCTCGCAACCGGGACAGGGTACGGATGAGCAGTTCTTC.

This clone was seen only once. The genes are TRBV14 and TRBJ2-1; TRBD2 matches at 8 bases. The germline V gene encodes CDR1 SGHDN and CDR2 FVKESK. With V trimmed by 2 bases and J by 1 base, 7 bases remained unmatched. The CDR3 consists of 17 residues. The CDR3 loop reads CASSQRGGQTSYNEQFF. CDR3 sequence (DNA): TGTGCCAGCAGCCAACGCGGGGGGCAAACATCCTACAATGAGCAGTTCTTC. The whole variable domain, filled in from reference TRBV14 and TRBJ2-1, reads EAGVTQFPSHSVIEKGQTVTLRCDPISGHDNLYWYRRVMGKEIKFLLHFVKESKQDESGMPNNRFLAERTGGTYSTLKVQPAELEDSGVYFCASSQRGGQTSYNEQFFGPGTRLTVL.

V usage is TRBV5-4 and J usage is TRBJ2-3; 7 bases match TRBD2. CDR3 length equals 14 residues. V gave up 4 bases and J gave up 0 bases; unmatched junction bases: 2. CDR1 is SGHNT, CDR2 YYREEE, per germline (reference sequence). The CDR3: CASSRGGSTDTQYF. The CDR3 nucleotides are TGTGCCAGCAGCCGCGGGGGAAGCACAGATACGCAGTATTTT.

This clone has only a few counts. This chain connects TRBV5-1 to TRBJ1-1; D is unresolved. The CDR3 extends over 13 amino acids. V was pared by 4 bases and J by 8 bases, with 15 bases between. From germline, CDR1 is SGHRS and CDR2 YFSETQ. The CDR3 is CASSREPSSEAFF. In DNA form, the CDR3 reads TGCGCCAGCAGCAGGGAGCCAAGCTCAGAAGCTTTCTTT.

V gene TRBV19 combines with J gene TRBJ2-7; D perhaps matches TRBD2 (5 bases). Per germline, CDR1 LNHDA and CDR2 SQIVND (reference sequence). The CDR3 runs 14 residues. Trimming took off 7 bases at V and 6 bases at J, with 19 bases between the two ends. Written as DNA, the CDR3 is TGTGCCAGTAAAGATAGGCTAGCTTTCGGCGAGCAGTACTTC. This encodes CASKDRLAFGEQYF. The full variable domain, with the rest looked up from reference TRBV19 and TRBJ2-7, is DGGITQSPKYLFRKEGQNVTLSCEQNLNHDAMYWYRQDPGQGLRLIYYSQIVNDFQKGDIAEGYSVSREKKESFPLTVTSAQKNPTAFYLCASKDRLAFGEQYFGPGTRLTVT.

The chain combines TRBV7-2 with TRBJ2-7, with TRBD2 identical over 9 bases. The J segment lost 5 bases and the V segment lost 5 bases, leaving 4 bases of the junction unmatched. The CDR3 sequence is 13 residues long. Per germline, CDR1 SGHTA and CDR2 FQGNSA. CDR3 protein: CASSLGLAHEQYF. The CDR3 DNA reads TGTGCCAGCAGCCTGGGACTAGCACACGAGCAGTACTTC.

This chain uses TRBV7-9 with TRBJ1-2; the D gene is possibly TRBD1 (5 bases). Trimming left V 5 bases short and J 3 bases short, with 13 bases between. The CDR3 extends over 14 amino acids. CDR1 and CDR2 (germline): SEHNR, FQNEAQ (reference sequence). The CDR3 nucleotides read TGTGCCAGCAGCGGTACCGGGGGTGACTATGGCTACACCTTC. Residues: CASSGTGGDYGYTF.

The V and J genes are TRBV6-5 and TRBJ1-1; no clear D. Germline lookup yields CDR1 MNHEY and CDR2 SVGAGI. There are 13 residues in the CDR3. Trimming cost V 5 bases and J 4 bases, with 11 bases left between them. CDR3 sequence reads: CASSEGGPTEAFF. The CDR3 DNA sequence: TGTGCCAGCAGTGAAGGAGGGCCCACTGAAGCTTTCTTT.

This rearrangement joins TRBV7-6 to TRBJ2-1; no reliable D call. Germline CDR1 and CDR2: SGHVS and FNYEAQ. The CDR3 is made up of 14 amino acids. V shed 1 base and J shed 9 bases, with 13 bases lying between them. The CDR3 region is CASSLGRLVSEQFF. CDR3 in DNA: TGTGCCAGCAGCTTAGGTCGTCTAGTCAGTGAGCAGTTCTTC. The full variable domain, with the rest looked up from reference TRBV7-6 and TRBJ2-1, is GAGVSQSPRYKVTKRGQDVALRCDPISGHVSLYWYRQALGQGPEFLTYFNYEAQQDKSGLPNDRFSAERPEGSISTLTIQRTEQRDSAMYRCASSLGRLVSEQFFGPGTRLTVL.

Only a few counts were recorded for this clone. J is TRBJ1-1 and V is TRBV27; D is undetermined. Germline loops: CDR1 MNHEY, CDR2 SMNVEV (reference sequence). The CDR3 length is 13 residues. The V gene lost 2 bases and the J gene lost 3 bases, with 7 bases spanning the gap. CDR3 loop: CASSLNRYTEAFF. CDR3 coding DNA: TGTGCCAGCAGTTTAAACAGATACACTGAAGCTTTCTTT.

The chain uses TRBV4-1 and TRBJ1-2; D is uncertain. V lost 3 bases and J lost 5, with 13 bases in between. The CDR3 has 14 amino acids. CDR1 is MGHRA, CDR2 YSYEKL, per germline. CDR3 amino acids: CASSQGNNPYGYTF. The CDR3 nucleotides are TGCGCCAGCAGCCAGGGCAACAACCCTTATGGCTACACCTTC.

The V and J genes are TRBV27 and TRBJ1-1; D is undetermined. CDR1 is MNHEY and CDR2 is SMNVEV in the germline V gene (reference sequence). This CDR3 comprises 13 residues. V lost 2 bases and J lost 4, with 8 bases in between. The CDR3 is CASSLAVSTEAFF. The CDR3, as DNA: TGTGCCAGCAGTTTAGCGGTGAGCACTGAAGCTTTCTTT.

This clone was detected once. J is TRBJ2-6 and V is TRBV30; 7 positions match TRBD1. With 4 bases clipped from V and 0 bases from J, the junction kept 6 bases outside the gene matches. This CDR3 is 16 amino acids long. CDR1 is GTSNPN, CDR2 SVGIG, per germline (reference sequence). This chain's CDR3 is CAWTVRGTSGANVLTF. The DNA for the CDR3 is TGTGCCTGGACAGTCAGGGGGACCTCTGGGGCCAACGTCCTGACTTTC.

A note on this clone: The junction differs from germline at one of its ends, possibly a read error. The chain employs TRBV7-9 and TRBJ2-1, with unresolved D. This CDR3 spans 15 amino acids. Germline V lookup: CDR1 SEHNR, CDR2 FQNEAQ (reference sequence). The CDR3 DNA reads TGTTCCAGCAGCTTCGGGTCGAGCTCCTACAATGAGCAGTTCTTC. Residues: CSSSFGSSSYNEQFF.

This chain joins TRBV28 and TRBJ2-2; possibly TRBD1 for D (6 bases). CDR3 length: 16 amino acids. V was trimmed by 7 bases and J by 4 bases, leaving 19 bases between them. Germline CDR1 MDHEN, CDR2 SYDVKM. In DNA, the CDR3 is TGTGCCAGCACCCAAGACCCGGGACATTTCACCGGGGAGCTGTTTTTT. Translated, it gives CASTQDPGHFTGELFF.

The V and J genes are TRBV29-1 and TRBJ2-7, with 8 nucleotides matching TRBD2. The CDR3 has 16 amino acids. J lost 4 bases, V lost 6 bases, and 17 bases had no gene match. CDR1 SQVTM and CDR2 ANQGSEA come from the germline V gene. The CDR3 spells CSVLQREPTSLYEQYF. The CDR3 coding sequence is TGCAGCGTGCTCCAGCGGGAGCCCACCTCGCTTTACGAGCAGTACTTC.

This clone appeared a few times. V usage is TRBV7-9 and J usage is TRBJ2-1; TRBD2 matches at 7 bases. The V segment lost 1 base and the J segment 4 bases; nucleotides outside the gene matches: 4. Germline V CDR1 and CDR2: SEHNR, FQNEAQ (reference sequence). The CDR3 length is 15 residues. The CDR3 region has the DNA TGTGCCAGCAGCTTAGAGCGAGCGGGATACAATGAGCAGTTCTTC. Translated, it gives CASSLERAGYNEQFF.

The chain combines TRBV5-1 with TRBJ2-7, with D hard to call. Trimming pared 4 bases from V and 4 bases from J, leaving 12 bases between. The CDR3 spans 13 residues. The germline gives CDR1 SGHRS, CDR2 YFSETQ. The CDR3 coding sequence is TGCGCCAGCAGCCTTCACACCGATTACGAGCAGTACTTC. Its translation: CASSLHTDYEQYF.

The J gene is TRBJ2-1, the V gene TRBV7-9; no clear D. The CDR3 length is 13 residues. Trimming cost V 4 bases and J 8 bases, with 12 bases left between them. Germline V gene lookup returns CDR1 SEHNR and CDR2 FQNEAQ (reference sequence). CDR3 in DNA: TGTGCCAGCAGCTCCCTTCTAGGCGATGAGCAGTTCTTC. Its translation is CASSSLLGDEQFF. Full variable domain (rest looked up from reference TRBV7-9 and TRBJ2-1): DTGVSQNPRHKITKRGQNVTFRCDPISEHNRLYWYRQTLGQGPEFLTYFQNEAQLEKSRLLSDRFSAERPKGSFSTLEIQRTEQGDSAMYLCASSSLLGDEQFFGPGTRLTVL.

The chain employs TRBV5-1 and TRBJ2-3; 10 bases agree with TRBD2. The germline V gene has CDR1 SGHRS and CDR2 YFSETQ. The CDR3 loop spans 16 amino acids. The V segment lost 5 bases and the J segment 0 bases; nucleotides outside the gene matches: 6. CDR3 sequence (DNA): TGCGCCAGCAGTTCAGGACTAGCGGAGAGCACAGATACGCAGTATTTT. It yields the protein CASSSGLAESTDTQYF.

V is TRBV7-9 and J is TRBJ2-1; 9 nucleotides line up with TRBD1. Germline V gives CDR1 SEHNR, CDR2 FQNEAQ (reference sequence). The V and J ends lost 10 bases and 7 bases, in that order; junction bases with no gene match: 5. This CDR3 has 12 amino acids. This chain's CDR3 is CATGTGSNEQFF. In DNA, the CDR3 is TGTGCCACCGGGACAGGGTCGAATGAGCAGTTCTTC. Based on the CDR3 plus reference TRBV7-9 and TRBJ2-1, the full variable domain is DTGVSQNPRHKITKRGQNVTFRCDPISEHNRLYWYRQTLGQGPEFLTYFQNEAQLEKSRLLSDRFSAERPKGSFSTLEIQRTEQGDSAMYLCATGTGSNEQFFGPGTRLTVL.